The 3 T cell receptor beta chains given below trace back to one sample, sequenced in a study of blood T cell repertoires in COVID-19. Data came from immunoSEQ multiplex PCR; TCRdb stores just in-frame clones and leaves some out. The data contain approximately 320,000 clones, roughly 86% of them singletons. The material sequenced was peripheral blood. Every receptor here comes from a woman under 40 with COVID-19, enrolled during active disease.

The rearrangement uses TRBV5-1 and TRBJ1-5, with D maybe TRBD1 (5 bases). V was shortened by 6 bases and J by 4 bases, with 17 bases between the two germline ends. The germline gives CDR1 SGHRS, CDR2 YFSETQ. The CDR3 consists of 15 residues. CDR3 coding DNA: TGCGCCAGCACCACCGACAGAATAAGTAATCAGCCCCAGCATTTT. Translating gives CASTTDRISNQPQHF.

This chain connects TRBV5-1 to TRBJ2-3, with 8 bases lining up with TRBD2. Germline CDR1 SGHRS, CDR2 YFSETQ. This CDR3 has 14 amino acids. The V and J ends lost 7 bases and 4 bases, in that order; junction bases with no gene match: 8. The chain's CDR3 is CASHPRAGADTQYF. CDR3 nucleotides: TGCGCCAGCCATCCCCGAGCGGGGGCAGATACGCAGTATTTT.

The J gene is TRBJ2-3, the V gene TRBV29-1; the D gene is possibly TRBD2 (7 bases). The germline CDR1 and CDR2 sequences are SQVTM and ANQGSEA. Trimming cost V 6 bases and J 3 bases, with 19 bases left between them. The CDR3 sequence is 15 residues long. The CDR3 sequence is CSVVGGGVETDTQYF. The CDR3 bases are TGCAGCGTCGTGGGCGGGGGCGTGGAAACAGATACGCAGTATTTT.